This is a list of T cell receptor beta chains from one sample in a study of T cells in Graves' hyperthyroidism and ophthalmopathy. One entry per CDR3 protein, called by TCRdb with MiXCR from the multiplex PCR reads. The table shows approximately 370,000 distinct CDR3 sequences, with about 18% occurring only once. The sequencing input was blood. Source of these receptors: a woman aged 25 to 45 with Graves' hyperthyroidism that later progressed to Graves' ophthalmopathy. Both conserved end residues are part of each CDR3. The D gene is left open where the match is weak. Only part of the rows carry a size: once, few, many, or a class if the clone is expanded.

abundance | d_gene | j_gene | v_gene | CDR3aa | CDR3nt
NA | TRBD1 | TRBJ2-7 | TRBV29-1 | CSVGWDRGYEQYF | TGCAGCGTTGGTTGGGACAGGGGCTACGAGCAGTACTTC
many | TRBD1 | TRBJ1-1 | TRBV18 | CASSSNRDRGMNTEAFF | TGTGCCAGCTCATCCAACCGGGACAGGGGTATGAACACTGAAGCTTTCTTT
many | NA | TRBJ2-3 | TRBV11-2 | CASSSLVVQRRDTQYF | TGTGCCAGCAGCTCCCTGGTAGTTCAACGCCGAGATACGCAGTATTTT
few | TRBD1 | TRBJ1-3 | TRBV24-1 | CATSDQGQDTIYF | TGTGCCACCAGTGACCAAGGACAGGACACCATATATTTT
once | NA | TRBJ2-3 | TRBV12-3/TRBV12-4 | CASSLLGHTDTQYF | TGTGCCAGCAGCTTATTGGGGCACACAGATACGCAGTATTTT
NA | NA | TRBJ2-5 | TRBV7-9 | CASSSPGKGAETQYF | TGTGCCAGCAGCTCGCCCGGAAAGGGCGCCGAGACCCAGTACTTC
few | NA | TRBJ2-5 | TRBV5-1 | CASSLMGREETQYF | TGCGCCAGCAGCTTGATGGGCAGGGAAGAGACCCAGTACTTC
many | NA | TRBJ1-2 | TRBV12-3/TRBV12-4 | CASSTGSGYVGHGYTF | TGTGCCAGCAGCACCGGGTCGGGGTACGTTGGTCATGGCTACACCTTC
many | NA | TRBJ2-3 | TRBV7-9 | CASSLGQATAMNTQYF | TGTGCCAGCAGCTTAGGCCAGGCGACGGCAATGAATACGCAGTATTTT
NA | NA | TRBJ2-2 | TRBV19 | CASRGLGQYFANTGELFF | TGTGCCTCTCGTGGACTTGGTCAATATTTCGCGAACACCGGGGAGCTGTTTTTT
many | TRBD1 | TRBJ1-4 | TRBV4-1 | CASSRTGTTNEKLFF | TGCGCCAGCAGCCGGACAGGGACCACTAATGAAAAACTGTTTTTT
NA | TRBD2 | TRBJ2-5 | TRBV27 | CASGRGHGLAGSETQYF | TGTGCCAGCGGGCGCGGCCACGGGCTAGCGGGGTCAGAGACCCAGTACTTC
many | TRBD1 | TRBJ2-3 | TRBV29-1 | CSTEEQGALFTDTQYF | TGCAGCACCGAGGAACAGGGGGCTCTTTTTACAGATACGCAGTATTTT
few | NA | TRBJ2-7 | TRBV12-3/TRBV12-4 | CASSLRQEITYEQYF | TGTGCCAGCAGTTTAAGGCAGGAGATAACCTACGAGCAGTACTTC
NA | NA | TRBJ2-4 | TRBV7-2 | CASSQGYMGANIQYF | TGTGCCAGCAGCCAGGGTTACATGGGGGCAAACATTCAGTACTTC
many | NA | TRBJ1-3 | TRBV28 | CASSMVAGATSEYF | TGTGCCAGCAGTATGGTAGCAGGGGCTACTTCCGAATATTTT
many | TRBD2 | TRBJ2-7 | TRBV11-2 | CASSLVWRGESYEQYF | TGTGCCAGCAGCTTAGTGTGGCGGGGGGAATCCTACGAGCAGTACTTC
many | TRBD1 | TRBJ2-5 | TRBV20-1 | CSARPGTGAQETQYF | TGCAGTGCTAGACCCGGGACAGGAGCCCAAGAGACCCAGTACTTC
many | NA | TRBJ1-5 | TRBV11-2 | CASSTGSLQPQHF | TGTGCCAGCAGCACAGGGTCGCTTCAGCCCCAGCATTTT
NA | NA | TRBJ2-1 | TRBV6-2/TRBV6-3 | CASREGPYNEQFF | TGTGCCAGCAGAGAGGGCCCCTACAATGAGCAGTTCTTC
many | NA | TRBJ2-5 | TRBV12-3/TRBV12-4 | CASSQGQETQYF | TGTGCCAGCAGTCAGGGGCAAGAGACCCAGTACTTC
few | NA | TRBJ2-3 | TRBV6-4 | CASSEGQQIDTQYF | TGTGCCAGCAGTGAAGGACAGCAGATAGATACGCAGTATTTT
NA | NA | TRBJ1-4 | TRBV7-9 | CAPRQVTATNEKLFF | TGTGCCCCGAGACAGGTGACTGCAACTAATGAAAAACTGTTTTTT
many | TRBD1 | TRBJ1-1 | TRBV6-5 | CASSYRPGGTEAFF | TGTGCCAGCAGTTACAGACCAGGGGGCACTGAAGCTTTCTTT
few | TRBD1 | TRBJ1-2 | TRBV18 | CASSPTRQGDYGYTF | TGTGCCAGCTCACCCACCCGGCAGGGGGACTATGGCTACACCTTC